The clone carrying this TCR beta chain was detected only a few times. CDR3 length: 15 amino acids. Unmatched junction bases numbered 3, after V lost 0 bases and J lost 6 bases. The germline V gene has CDR1 SGHKS and CDR2 YYEKEE (reference sequence). The sample comes from a study of blood T cell repertoires in COVID-19. Study context: The samples span acute and convalescent COVID-19 from the United States, Italy and Spain. The analysed material was cDNA or gDNA that came from T cells, B-cell-depleted T cells, or PBMCs.

Patients at the Seattle site were enrolled during active infection and followed longitudinally. Authors' processing steps: For nucleated cells, counts were estimated from reference gene primer amplification. Repertoires were generated with immunoSEQ multiplex PCR, while TCRdb's copy carries only in-frame clones and drops some. D and trimming were read from the DNA, whereas the V and J calls and clone size are those reported in that table. The repertoire holds tens of thousands of clones, roughly 70% seen once, with 3.9% in the top ten. This sequence joins TRBV5-5 and TRBJ1-6, with TRBD1 identical over 7 bases. The sample comprised peripheral blood. This sequence was found in a man between 65 and 85 years old with COVID-19, enrolled during active disease. The CDR3 sequence: CASSLVGQSNSPLHF. The CDR3, as DNA: TGTGCCAGCAGCTTGGTGGGACAGAGTAATTCACCCCTCCACTTT.